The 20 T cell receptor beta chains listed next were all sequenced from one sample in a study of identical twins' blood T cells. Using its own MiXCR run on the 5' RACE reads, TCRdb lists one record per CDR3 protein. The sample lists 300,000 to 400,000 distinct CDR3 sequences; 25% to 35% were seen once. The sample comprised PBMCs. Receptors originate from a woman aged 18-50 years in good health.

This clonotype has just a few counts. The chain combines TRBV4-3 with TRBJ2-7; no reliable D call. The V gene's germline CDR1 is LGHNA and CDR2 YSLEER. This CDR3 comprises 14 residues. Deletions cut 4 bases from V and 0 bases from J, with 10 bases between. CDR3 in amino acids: CASSRFLSSYEQYF. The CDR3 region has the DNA TGCGCCAGCAGCCGTTTCTTAAGCTCCTACGAGCAGTACTTC.

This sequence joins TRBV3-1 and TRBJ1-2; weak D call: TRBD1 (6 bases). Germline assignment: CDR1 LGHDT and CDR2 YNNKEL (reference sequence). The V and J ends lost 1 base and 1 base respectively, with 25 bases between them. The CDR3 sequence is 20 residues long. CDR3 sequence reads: CASSQVSPTTGPWDNYGYTF. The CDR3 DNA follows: TGTGCCAGCAGCCAAGTATCGCCTACGACAGGCCCTTGGGATAACTATGGCTACACCTTC.

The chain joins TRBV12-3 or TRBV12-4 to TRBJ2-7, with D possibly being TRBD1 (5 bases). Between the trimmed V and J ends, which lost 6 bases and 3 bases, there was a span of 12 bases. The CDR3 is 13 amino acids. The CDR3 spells CASRPDSDYEQYF. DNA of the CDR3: TGTGCCAGCAGGCCTGACAGTGACTACGAGCAGTACTTC.

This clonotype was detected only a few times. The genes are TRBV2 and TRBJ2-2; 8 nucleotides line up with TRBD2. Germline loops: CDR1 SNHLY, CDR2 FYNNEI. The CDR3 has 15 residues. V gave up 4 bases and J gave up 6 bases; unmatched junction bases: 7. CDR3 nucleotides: TGTGCCAGCAGTGCCCTCGGGGGGGCAGCCGGGGAGCTGTTTTTT. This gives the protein CASSALGGAAGELFF. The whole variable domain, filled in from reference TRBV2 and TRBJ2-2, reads EPEVTQTPSHQVTQMGQEVILRCVPISNHLYFYWYRQILGQKVEFLVSFYNNEISEKSEIFDDQFSVERPDGSNFTLKIRSTKLEDSAMYFCASSALGGAAGELFFGEGSRLTVL.

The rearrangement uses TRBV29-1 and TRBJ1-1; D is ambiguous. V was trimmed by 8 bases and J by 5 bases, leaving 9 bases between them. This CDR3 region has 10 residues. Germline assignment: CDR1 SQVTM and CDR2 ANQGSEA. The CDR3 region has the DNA TGCAGCACGGGAGATACTGAAGCTTTCTTT. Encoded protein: CSTGDTEAFF.

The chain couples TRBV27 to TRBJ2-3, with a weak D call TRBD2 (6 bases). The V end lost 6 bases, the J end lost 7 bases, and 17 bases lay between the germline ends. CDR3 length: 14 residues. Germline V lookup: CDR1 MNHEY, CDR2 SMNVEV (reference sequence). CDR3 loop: CASRTGLLSNTQYF. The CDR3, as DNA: TGTGCCAGCAGGACGGGACTCCTGTCAAATACGCAGTATTTT.

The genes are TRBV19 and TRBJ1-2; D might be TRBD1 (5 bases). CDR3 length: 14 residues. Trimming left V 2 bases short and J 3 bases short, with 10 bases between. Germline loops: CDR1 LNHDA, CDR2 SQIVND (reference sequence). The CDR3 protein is CASSIWGIDYGYTF. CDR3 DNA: TGTGCCAGTAGTATATGGGGGATAGACTATGGCTACACCTTC.

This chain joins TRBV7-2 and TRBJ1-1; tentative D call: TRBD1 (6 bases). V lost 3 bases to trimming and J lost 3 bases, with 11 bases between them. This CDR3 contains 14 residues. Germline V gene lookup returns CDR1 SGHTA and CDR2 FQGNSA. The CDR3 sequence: CASSFQGFDTEAFF. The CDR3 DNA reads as TGTGCCAGCAGCTTCCAGGGGTTTGACACTGAAGCTTTCTTT.

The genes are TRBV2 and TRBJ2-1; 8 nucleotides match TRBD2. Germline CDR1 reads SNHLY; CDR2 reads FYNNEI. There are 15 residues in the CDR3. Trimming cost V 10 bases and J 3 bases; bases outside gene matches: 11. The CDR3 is CATRPPGGDYNEQFF. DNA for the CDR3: TGTGCCACCCGACCCCCCGGGGGGGACTACAATGAGCAGTTCTTC.

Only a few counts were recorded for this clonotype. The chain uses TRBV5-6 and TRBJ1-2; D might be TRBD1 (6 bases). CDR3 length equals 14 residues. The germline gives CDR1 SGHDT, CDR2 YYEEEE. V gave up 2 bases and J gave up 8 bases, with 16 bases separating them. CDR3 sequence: CASSFEQGVSGYTF. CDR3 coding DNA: TGTGCCAGCAGCTTCGAACAGGGCGTTTCGGGCTACACCTTC.

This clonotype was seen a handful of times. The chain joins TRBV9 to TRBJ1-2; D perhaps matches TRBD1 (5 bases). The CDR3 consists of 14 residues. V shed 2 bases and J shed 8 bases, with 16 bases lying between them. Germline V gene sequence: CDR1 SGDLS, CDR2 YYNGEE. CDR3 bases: TGTGCCAGCAGCGTCTCCGGGACCCCGAGGGGCTACACCTTC. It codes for CASSVSGTPRGYTF.

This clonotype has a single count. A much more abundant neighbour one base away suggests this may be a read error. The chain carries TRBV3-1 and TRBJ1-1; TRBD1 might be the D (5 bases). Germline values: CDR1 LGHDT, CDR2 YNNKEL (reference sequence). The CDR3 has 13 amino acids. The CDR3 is CASSQVGRGEVFF. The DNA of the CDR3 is TGTGCCAGCAGCCAAGTAGGACGGGGCGAAGTTTTCTTT.

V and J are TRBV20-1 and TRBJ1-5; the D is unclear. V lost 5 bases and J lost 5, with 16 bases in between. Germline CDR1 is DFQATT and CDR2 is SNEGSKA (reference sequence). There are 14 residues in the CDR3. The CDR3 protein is CSAGLGLGDQPQHF. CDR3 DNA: TGCAGTGCTGGCTTAGGACTCGGCGATCAGCCCCAGCATTTT.

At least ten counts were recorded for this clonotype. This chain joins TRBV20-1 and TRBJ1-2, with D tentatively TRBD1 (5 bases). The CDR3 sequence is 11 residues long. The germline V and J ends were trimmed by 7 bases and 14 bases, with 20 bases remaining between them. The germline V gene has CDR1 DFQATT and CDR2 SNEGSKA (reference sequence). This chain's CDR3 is CSVIGTDKRTF. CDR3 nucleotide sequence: TGCAGTGTCATAGGAACGGACAAGAGGACCTTC.

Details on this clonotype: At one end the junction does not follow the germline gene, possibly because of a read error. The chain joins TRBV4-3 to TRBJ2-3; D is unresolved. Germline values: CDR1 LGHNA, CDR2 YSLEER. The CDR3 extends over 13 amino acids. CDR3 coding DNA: TGCGCCGGCAGCCAAGGATTAGTAGATACGCAGTATTTT. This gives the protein CAGSQGLVDTQYF.

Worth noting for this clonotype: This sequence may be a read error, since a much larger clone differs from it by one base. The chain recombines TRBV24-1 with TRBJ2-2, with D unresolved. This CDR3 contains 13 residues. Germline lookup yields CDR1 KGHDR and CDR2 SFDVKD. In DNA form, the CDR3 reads TGTGCCACCAGTGTGGGGAACACCAGGGAGCTGTTTTTT. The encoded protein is CATSVGNTRELFF.

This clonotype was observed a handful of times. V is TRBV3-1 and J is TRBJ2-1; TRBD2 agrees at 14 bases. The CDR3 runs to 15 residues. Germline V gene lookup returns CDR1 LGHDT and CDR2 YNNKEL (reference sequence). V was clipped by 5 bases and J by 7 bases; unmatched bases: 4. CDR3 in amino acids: CASSFGTSGSNEQFF. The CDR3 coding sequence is TGTGCCAGCAGCTTCGGGACTAGCGGGAGTAATGAGCAGTTCTTC.

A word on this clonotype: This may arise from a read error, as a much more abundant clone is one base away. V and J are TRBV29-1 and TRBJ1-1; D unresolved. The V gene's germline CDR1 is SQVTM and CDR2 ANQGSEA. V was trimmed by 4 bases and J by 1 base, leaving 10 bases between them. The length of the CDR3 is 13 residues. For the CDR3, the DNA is TGCAGCGTTGGTTGGACCGCGAACACTGAAGCTTTCTTT. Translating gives CSVGWTANTEAFF.

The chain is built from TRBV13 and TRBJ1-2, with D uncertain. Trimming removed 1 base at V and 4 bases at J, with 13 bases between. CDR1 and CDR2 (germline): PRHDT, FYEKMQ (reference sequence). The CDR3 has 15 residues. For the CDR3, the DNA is TGTGCCAGCAGCTTAGTGGGTCGGATGAGCTATGGCTACACCTTC. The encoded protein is CASSLVGRMSYGYTF.

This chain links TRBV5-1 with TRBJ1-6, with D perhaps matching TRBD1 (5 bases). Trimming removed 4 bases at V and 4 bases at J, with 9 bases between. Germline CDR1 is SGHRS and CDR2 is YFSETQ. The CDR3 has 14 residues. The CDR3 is CASSLGTYNSPLHF. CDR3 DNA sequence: TGCGCCAGCAGCCTCGGGACGTATAATTCACCCCTCCACTTT.